This entry features one TCR beta chain sequence. V trimming: 4 bases; J trimming: 0 bases; junction bases outside the gene matches: 13. Germline V gives CDR1 MNHNY, CDR2 SVGAGI (reference sequence). The CDR3 has 18 amino acids. The data belong to a study of human T cells and chemical hapten exposure. Across the study: A 2 cm by 2 cm inner upper arm patch received 2% DPC for sensitization.

As to time point: pre-sensitization, week 0. This sample's treatment: therapeutic diphenylcyclopropenone sensitization with weekly scalp DPC. For the library, individual cDNA molecules each received unique molecular identifiers. TCRdb re-analysed the RACE reads in MiXCR, keeping a single row per CDR3 protein. The sample lists over 300,000 distinct CDR3 sequences, more than 4.5% seen once, with 2.5% to 3% in the top ten. The sequence came from a woman between 45 and 65 years old with alopecia areata. Some clones in this sample may be carry-over from other donors' samples. The chain recombines TRBV6-6 with TRBJ2-7; 9 nucleotides match TRBD1. Material: whole blood, obtained in connection with sensitization to the hapten diphenylcyclopropenone (DPC). In DNA, the CDR3 is TGTGCCAGCAGTTCCGTCCCGGGACAGGGTAGCAGCTCCTACGAGCAGTACTTC. Residues: CASSSVPGQGSSSYEQYF.